The clone carrying this T cell receptor beta chain was counted a few times. Its antigen is undetermined. The data were taken from a study of cytomegalovirus exposure and HLA in healthy donors. Though nominally healthy at sampling, donors likely had unrecorded immune exposures. CDR1 and CDR2 from the germline V gene are SGHRS and YFSETQ. CDR3 length: 15 amino acids. V was pared by 4 bases and J by 4 bases, with 9 bases of the junction left unmatched. Findings of the study overall: Reports showed the classifier diagnosing cytomegalovirus status with high specificity and sensitivity. Listed as cytomegalovirus-associated were approximately 160 TCR beta chains. A later analysis found most CMV-associated TCR beta chains apparently HLA-restricted.

PCR used 60 Vbeta primers and 13 Jbeta primers. Produced via immunoSEQ multiplex PCR; TCRdb's table is partial and in-frame only. Of some 170,000 clones listed, approximately 79% are singletons. The clonotype was recovered from a man in his forties or fifties in good health and CMV-seronegative. Sequenced sample: PBMCs. The chain carries TRBV5-1 and TRBJ2-5, with 8 nucleotides matching TRBD2. The CDR3 is CASSPPVGRGETQYF. CDR3 nucleotides: TGCGCCAGCAGCCCCCCGGTCGGGAGGGGAGAGACCCAGTACTTC.